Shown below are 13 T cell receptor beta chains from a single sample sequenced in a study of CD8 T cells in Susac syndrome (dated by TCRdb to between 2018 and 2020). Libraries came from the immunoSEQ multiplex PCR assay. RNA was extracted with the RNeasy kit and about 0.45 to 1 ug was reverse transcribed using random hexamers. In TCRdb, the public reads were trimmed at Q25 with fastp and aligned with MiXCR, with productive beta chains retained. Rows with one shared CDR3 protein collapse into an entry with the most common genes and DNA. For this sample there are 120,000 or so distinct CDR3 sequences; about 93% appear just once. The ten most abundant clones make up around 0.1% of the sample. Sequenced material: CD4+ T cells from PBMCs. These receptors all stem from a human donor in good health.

CDR3 protein: CSAPGLAGSEHEQFF. DNA of the CDR3: TGCAGTGCGCCGGGACTAGCGGGTTCCGAACATGAGCAGTTCTTC. The J gene is TRBJ2-1, the V gene TRBV20-1; 12 nucleotides align to TRBD2. After removal of 6 bases from V and 8 bases from J, the junction contained 11 bases not matched to a gene. CDR1 and CDR2 (germline): DFQATT, SNEGSKA (reference sequence). The CDR3 extends over 15 amino acids.

CDR3 sequence reads: CASSPGGNNEQFF. The CDR3 DNA reads TGTGCCAGCAGCCCTGGTGGAAACAATGAGCAGTTCTTC. This chain joins TRBV7-3 and TRBJ2-1; D gene unclear. Germline V lookup: CDR1 SGHTA, CDR2 FQGTGA. This CDR3 has 13 amino acids. Trimming removed 5 bases at V and 5 bases at J, with 10 bases between.

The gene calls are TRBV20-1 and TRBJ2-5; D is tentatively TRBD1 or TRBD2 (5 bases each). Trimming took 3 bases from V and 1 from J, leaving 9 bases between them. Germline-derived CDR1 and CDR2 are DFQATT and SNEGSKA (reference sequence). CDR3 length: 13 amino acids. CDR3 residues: CSASPGPQETQYF. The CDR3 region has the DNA TGCAGTGCTAGCCCGGGACCCCAAGAGACCCAGTACTTC.

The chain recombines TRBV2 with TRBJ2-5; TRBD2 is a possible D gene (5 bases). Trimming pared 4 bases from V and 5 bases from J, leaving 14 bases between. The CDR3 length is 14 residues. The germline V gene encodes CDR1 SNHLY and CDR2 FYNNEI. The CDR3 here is CASSADGVRETQYF. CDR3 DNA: TGTGCCAGCAGTGCTGACGGGGTCAGGGAGACCCAGTACTTC. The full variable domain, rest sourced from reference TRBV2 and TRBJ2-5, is EPEVTQTPSHQVTQMGQEVILRCVPISNHLYFYWYRQILGQKVEFLVSFYNNEISEKSEIFDDQFSVERPDGSNFTLKIRSTKLEDSAMYFCASSADGVRETQYFGPGTRLLVL.

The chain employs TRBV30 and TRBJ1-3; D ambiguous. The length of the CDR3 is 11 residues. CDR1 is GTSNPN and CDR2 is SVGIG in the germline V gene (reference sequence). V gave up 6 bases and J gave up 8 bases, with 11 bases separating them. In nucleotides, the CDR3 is TGTGCCTGCTCTCAGGTGGACACCATATATTTT. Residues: CACSQVDTIYF.

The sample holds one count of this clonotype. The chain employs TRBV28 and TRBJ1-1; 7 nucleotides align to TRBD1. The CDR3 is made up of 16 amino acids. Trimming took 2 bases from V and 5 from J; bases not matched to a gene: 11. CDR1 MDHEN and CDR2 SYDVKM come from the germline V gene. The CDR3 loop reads CASSLTPRGIGTEAFF. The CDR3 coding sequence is TGTGCCAGCAGTTTAACACCCAGGGGGATTGGTACTGAAGCTTTCTTT.

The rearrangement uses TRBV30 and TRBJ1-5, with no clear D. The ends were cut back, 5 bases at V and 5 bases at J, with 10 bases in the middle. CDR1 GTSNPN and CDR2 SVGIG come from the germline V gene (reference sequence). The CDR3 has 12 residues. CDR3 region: CAWAGVDQPQHF. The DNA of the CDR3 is TGTGCCTGGGCCGGGGTGGATCAGCCCCAGCATTTT.

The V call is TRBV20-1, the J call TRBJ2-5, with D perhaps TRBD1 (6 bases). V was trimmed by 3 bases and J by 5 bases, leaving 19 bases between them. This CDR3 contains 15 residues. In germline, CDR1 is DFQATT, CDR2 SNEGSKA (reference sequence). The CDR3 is CSARPLDSPSETQYF. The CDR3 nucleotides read TGCAGTGCTAGGCCCTTGGACAGTCCCAGCGAGACCCAGTACTTC.

The CDR3 DNA sequence: TGTGCCAGCAGCAAATACCAGGGAAACACTGAAGCTTTCTTT. Amino acids: CASSKYQGNTEAFF. The rearrangement uses TRBV7-9 and TRBJ1-1; weak D call: TRBD1 (5 bases). The CDR3 has 14 residues. Germline CDR1 and CDR2: SEHNR and FQNEAQ (reference sequence). Trimming left V 5 bases short and J 2 bases short, with 12 bases between.

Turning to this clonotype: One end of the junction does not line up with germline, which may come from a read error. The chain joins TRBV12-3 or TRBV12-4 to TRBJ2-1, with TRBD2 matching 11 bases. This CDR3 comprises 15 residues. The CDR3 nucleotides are TGTGCCAGCAGTCCTGAGGGTATGGGACTAGCGGTCATGGGGTTC. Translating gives CASSPEGMGLAVMGF.

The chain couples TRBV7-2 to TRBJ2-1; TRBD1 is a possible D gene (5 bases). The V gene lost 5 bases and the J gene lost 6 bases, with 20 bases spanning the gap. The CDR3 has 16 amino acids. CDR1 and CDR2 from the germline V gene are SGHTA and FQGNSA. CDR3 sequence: CASSRPGRVRANEQFF. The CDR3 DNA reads TGTGCCAGCAGCCGACCCGGCCGGGTCAGGGCCAATGAGCAGTTCTTC.

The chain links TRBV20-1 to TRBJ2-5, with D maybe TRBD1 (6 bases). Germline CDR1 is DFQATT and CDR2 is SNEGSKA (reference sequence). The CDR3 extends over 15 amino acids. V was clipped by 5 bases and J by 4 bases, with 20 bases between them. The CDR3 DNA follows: TGCAGTGCTTTTGAGCCCAGGGGCGCGGGAGAGACCCAGTACTTC. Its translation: CSAFEPRGAGETQYF.

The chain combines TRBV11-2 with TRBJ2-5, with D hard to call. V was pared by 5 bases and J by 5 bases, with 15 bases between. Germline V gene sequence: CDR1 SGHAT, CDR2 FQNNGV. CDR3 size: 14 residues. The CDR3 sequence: CASSLGTARETQYF. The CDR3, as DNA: TGTGCCAGCAGCCTAGGTACAGCGAGGGAGACCCAGTACTTC.